Listed below are T cell receptor beta chains from one sample, sequenced in a study of cytomegalovirus exposure and HLA in healthy donors. Here immunoSEQ multiplex PCR was the method, and the copy in TCRdb shows in-frame clones only, minus some. The repertoire holds 150,000 to 200,000 clones, with around nine tenths as singletons. Sequenced sample: PBMCs. These receptor sequences come from a man aged 30 to 45 in good health and CMV-seropositive. Both conserved end residues are part of each CDR3. Each record gives: CDR3 DNA, CDR3 protein, D gene, V gene, clone size, J gene. The D gene is left open where the match is weak. Size values are once, few and many counts, or a class for expanded clones, and some rows have none.

CDR3 DNA: TGCGCCAGCAGCTGGGACAGGGGGTCCTACGAGCAGTACTTC
CDR3 protein: CASSWDRGSYEQYF
D gene: TRBD1
V gene: TRBV5-1
clone size: once
J gene: TRBJ2-7

CDR3 DNA: TGTGCCAGCAGTTTCCTAGCGGGAGGGGATCTAGCCAAAAACATTCAGTACTTC
CDR3 protein: CASSFLAGGDLAKNIQYF
D gene: TRBD2
V gene: TRBV28
clone size: .
J gene: TRBJ2-4

CDR3 DNA: TGTGCCTGGAATCGTGGGGGAAACCGTGAAGCTTTCTTT
CDR3 protein: CAWNRGGNREAFF
D gene: .
V gene: TRBV30
clone size: .
J gene: TRBJ1-1

CDR3 DNA: TGTGCCAGCAGCCTAGGCGGGGGGACTGAAGCTTTCTTT
CDR3 protein: CASSLGGGTEAFF
D gene: .
V gene: TRBV7-2
clone size: .
J gene: TRBJ1-1

CDR3 DNA: TGTGCTAGTGGTTTGGGCCCATTAGCGGGGACCGTAGATGAGCAGTTCTTC
CDR3 protein: CASGLGPLAGTVDEQFF
D gene: TRBD2
V gene: TRBV12-5
clone size: .
J gene: TRBJ2-1

CDR3 DNA: TGTGCCAGCAGTGAAAAGGAGGGAGCGCTCTTGAGCACAGATACGCAGTATTTT
CDR3 protein: CASSEKEGALLSTDTQYF
D gene: .
V gene: TRBV2
clone size: .
J gene: TRBJ2-3

CDR3 DNA: TGTGCCAGCACCAAACAGGGGACGGTAGGCTACGAGCAGTACTTC
CDR3 protein: CASTKQGTVGYEQYF
D gene: TRBD1
V gene: TRBV6-6
clone size: .
J gene: TRBJ2-7

CDR3 DNA: TGTGCCAGCAGCAGTGGGAGGTTAAGTTCGGATGAGCAGTTCTTC
CDR3 protein: CASSSGRLSSDEQFF
D gene: .
V gene: TRBV9
clone size: once
J gene: TRBJ2-1

CDR3 DNA: TGTGCCTGGAGTGCGTCACTTGCCAAAAACATTCAGTACTTC
CDR3 protein: CAWSASLAKNIQYF
D gene: .
V gene: TRBV30
clone size: .
J gene: TRBJ2-4

CDR3 DNA: TGTGCCAGCAGCCTATACGACCGGAGATTAGAGACCCAGTACTTC
CDR3 protein: CASSLYDRRLETQYF
D gene: .
V gene: TRBV11-2
clone size: .
J gene: TRBJ2-5

CDR3 DNA: TGTGCCAGCAGAACTAGGACAGGCCAGAGCACAGATACGCAGTATTTT
CDR3 protein: CASRTRTGQSTDTQYF
D gene: TRBD1
V gene: TRBV5-8
clone size: .
J gene: TRBJ2-3

CDR3 DNA: TGTGCCAGCAGCCCCCCAAGGGCTAGCGGGAGCGAGACCCAGTACTTC
CDR3 protein: CASSPPRASGSETQYF
D gene: TRBD2
V gene: TRBV9
clone size: .
J gene: TRBJ2-5

CDR3 DNA: TGCGCCAGCAGCCAAGATTTGGACAATGAGCAGTTCTTC
CDR3 protein: CASSQDLDNEQFF
D gene: .
V gene: TRBV4-3
clone size: .
J gene: TRBJ2-1

CDR3 DNA: TGCGCCAGCGATCCCGGGACTAGCGGCTACAATGAGCAGTTCTTC
CDR3 protein: CASDPGTSGYNEQFF
D gene: TRBD2
V gene: TRBV5-1
clone size: .
J gene: TRBJ2-1

CDR3 DNA: TGCGCCAGCAGCCCCCTTTTGGGGGGGGCGAGATCCTACGAGCAGTACTTC
CDR3 protein: CASSPLLGGARSYEQYF
D gene: .
V gene: TRBV5-1
clone size: .
J gene: TRBJ2-7

CDR3 DNA: TGTGCCAGCAGCCCAGGACTAGCGGATTACAATGAGCAGTTCTTC
CDR3 protein: CASSPGLADYNEQFF
D gene: TRBD2
V gene: TRBV5-5
clone size: .
J gene: TRBJ2-1

CDR3 DNA: TGTGCCAGCAGCCCCCCTGGCTCTCCGGAGACCCAGTACTTC
CDR3 protein: CASSPPGSPETQYF
D gene: .
V gene: TRBV5-5
clone size: .
J gene: TRBJ2-5

CDR3 DNA: TGTGCCAGCAGTTACACACAGGGAGGTTCACCCCTCCACTTT
CDR3 protein: CASSYTQGGSPLHF
D gene: .
V gene: TRBV6-6
clone size: once
J gene: TRBJ1-6

CDR3 DNA: TGTGCCAGCAGCTCAGGGGGTTGGCTCCAATTTGGGACCCAGTACTTC
CDR3 protein: CASSSGGWLQFGTQYF
D gene: TRBD1
V gene: TRBV7-2
clone size: .
J gene: TRBJ2-5

CDR3 DNA: TGTGCCAGCAAGGGAGGGAGCTCCTACGAGCAGTACTTC
CDR3 protein: CASKGGSSYEQYF
D gene: TRBD2
V gene: TRBV27
clone size: .
J gene: TRBJ2-7

CDR3 DNA: TGTGCCAGCAGCCTGAGGGGCATTGACACCGGGGAGCTGTTTTTT
CDR3 protein: CASSLRGIDTGELFF
D gene: .
V gene: TRBV4-2
clone size: once
J gene: TRBJ2-2

CDR3 DNA: TGTGCCAGCAGCCCAAGCCTGGAATACGGAAACACCATATATTTT
CDR3 protein: CASSPSLEYGNTIYF
D gene: .
V gene: TRBV28
clone size: .
J gene: TRBJ1-3

CDR3 DNA: TGTGCCAGCAGATGGACAGGGAGTTACGAGCAGTACTTC
CDR3 protein: CASRWTGSYEQYF
D gene: TRBD1
V gene: TRBV27
clone size: .
J gene: TRBJ2-7